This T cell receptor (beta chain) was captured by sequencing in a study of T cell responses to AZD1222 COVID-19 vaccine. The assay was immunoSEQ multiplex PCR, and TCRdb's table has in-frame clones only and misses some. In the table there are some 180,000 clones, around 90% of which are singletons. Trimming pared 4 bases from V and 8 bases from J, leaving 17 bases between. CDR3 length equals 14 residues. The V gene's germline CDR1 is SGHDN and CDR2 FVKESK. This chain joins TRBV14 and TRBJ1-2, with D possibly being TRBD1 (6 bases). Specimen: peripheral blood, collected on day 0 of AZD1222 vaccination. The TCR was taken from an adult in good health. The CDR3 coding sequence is TGTGCCAGCAGCCCCATGGGGGGGCTGGGAGGCTACACCTTC. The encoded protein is CASSPMGGLGGYTF.